Listed here are 21 T cell receptor beta chains from one sample, sequenced in a study of metastatic and nonmetastatic thyroid tumors. Each patient went into thyroid surgery without having received any treatment. Via MiXCR, TCRdb re-called the PCR reads. This table holds some 25,000 clones, around 21% found once. The sequenced sample consisted of blood. These receptors came from a female donor with papillary thyroid cancer or a benign thyroid nodule (not recorded which). Some clones in this sample may be carry-over from other donors' samples.

This clone was seen ten or more times. The CDR3 region is CASSRGASLSTDTQYF. CDR3 sequence (DNA): TGTGCCAGCAGCCGGGGGGCTAGCCTTAGCACAGATACGCAGTATTTT. V usage is TRBV7-6 and J usage is TRBJ2-3; possible D gene TRBD2, 7 bases. The CDR3 has 16 residues. Germline V gene data show CDR1 as SGHVS and CDR2 as FNYEAQ. V lost 5 bases and J lost 0, with 15 bases in between.

This clone appeared many times. This chain joins TRBV20-1 and TRBJ2-3, with 10 bases lining up with TRBD1. The CDR3 runs 16 residues. After removal of 5 bases from V and 5 bases from J, the junction contained 13 bases not matched to a gene. Germline-derived CDR1 and CDR2 are DFQATT and SNEGSKA (reference sequence). CDR3 amino acids: CSAPPLLDRGLDTQYF. CDR3 in DNA: TGCAGTGCTCCCCCGCTACTAGACAGGGGGCTAGATACGCAGTATTTT.

The chain employs TRBV27 and TRBJ2-1; maybe TRBD2 (5 bases). V was clipped by 7 bases and J by 7 bases, with 17 bases between them. This CDR3 spans 14 amino acids. CDR1 MNHEY and CDR2 SMNVEV come from the germline V gene (reference sequence). In nucleotides, the CDR3 is TGTGCCAGCACCCTGAGAGGGCCTAGGAATGAGCAGTTCTTC. The encoded protein is CASTLRGPRNEQFF.

This clone rates as medium-sized. The chain combines TRBV12-3 or TRBV12-4 with TRBJ2-5, with TRBD1 matching 7 bases. V shed 6 bases, J shed 3 bases, and the junction held 10 bases outside the gene matches. The length of the CDR3 is 15 residues. This chain's CDR3 is CASSSTGVGKETQYF. The DNA for the CDR3 is TGTGCCAGCAGCTCAACAGGGGTGGGGAAAGAGACCCAGTACTTC.

The J gene is TRBJ1-5, the V gene TRBV28; TRBD1 is a possible D gene (5 bases). The CDR3 runs to 17 residues. V lost 3 bases, J lost 0 bases, and 15 bases lay in between. Germline-derived CDR1 and CDR2 are MDHEN and SYDVKM. CDR3 sequence reads: CASSFLYGQGSNQPQHF. As DNA, the CDR3 is TGTGCCAGCAGTTTCCTTTATGGGCAGGGTAGCAATCAGCCCCAGCATTTT.

This clone was observed a few times. The chain links TRBV6-1 to TRBJ2-3; TRBD2 matches 11 bases. Germline values: CDR1 MNHNS, CDR2 SASEGT. The V gene end was trimmed by 7 bases and the J gene end by 1 base; junction bases not matched to a gene: 4. The CDR3 totals 15 residues. Here the CDR3 reads CASNVLAGGTDTQYF. The DNA for the CDR3 is TGTGCCAGCAATGTACTAGCGGGGGGCACAGATACGCAGTATTTT.

The sample holds one count of this clone. The conserved phenylalanine or tryptophan normally closing the CDR3 is absent here, so this likely arose from a read error. This chain joins TRBV7-3 and TRBJ2-5, with 12 bases aligning to TRBD2. Germline-derived CDR1 and CDR2 are SGHTA and FQGTGA. The CDR3 consists of 16 residues. The CDR3 sequence: CACSPVLAGGPETQYC. CDR3 in DNA: TGTGCCTGCAGCCCCGTGCTAGCGGGGGGGCCGGAGACCCAGTACTGC.

In its sample, this clone was seen many times. The chain employs TRBV2 and TRBJ2-7, with 7 bases identical to TRBD2. This CDR3 is built from 14 residues. In germline, CDR1 is SNHLY, CDR2 FYNNEI. After removal of 2 bases from V and 2 bases from J, the junction contained 3 bases not matched to a gene. The CDR3 DNA sequence: TGTGCCAGCAGTGAACCGCGGGGGACCTACGAGCAGTACTTC. Its translation is CASSEPRGTYEQYF.

This clone was recorded many times. Other nucleotide sequences from this sample produce the same CDR3. The chain is built from TRBV11-1 and TRBJ2-2, with D tentatively TRBD2 (5 bases). The ends were cut back, 1 base at V and 5 bases at J, with 14 bases in the middle. Germline V CDR1 and CDR2: SGHAT, FQDESV (reference sequence). This CDR3 has 16 amino acids. The CDR3 bases are TGTGCCAGCAGCTTAGGACTAAACCCACGGACCGGGGAGCTGTTTTTT. Its protein product is CASSLGLNPRTGELFF.

Ten or more counts support this clone. The J gene is TRBJ2-6, the V gene TRBV19; 7 bases agree with TRBD1. Trimming at V came to 4 bases and at J to 1 base, leaving 13 bases not matched to a gene. The CDR3 is 19 amino acids. Germline V CDR1 and CDR2: LNHDA, SQIVND (reference sequence). The CDR3 loop reads CASSTGRGIRTSGANVLTF. The CDR3 bases are TGTGCCAGTAGTACGGGCAGGGGGATTCGGACATCTGGGGCCAACGTCCTGACTTTC.

This clone was detected ten times or more. The chain uses TRBV5-1 and TRBJ1-4, with unresolved D. Germline CDR1 is SGHRS and CDR2 is YFSETQ. The CDR3 spans 13 residues. With 0 bases removed from V and 7 bases from J, the gap between germline ends came to 7 bases. CDR3 region: CASSLGVGEKLFF. The CDR3 nucleotides read TGCGCCAGCAGCTTGGGGGTTGGTGAAAAACTGTTTTTT.

This clone occurred a few times. Germline and junction disagree at one end, which may indicate a read error. The chain links TRBV6-9 to TRBJ1-1, with D unresolved. Germline V gene sequence: CDR1 MNHGY, CDR2 SVAAGI. This CDR3 spans 13 amino acids. CDR3 amino acids: CDSSGWLGTEAVF. CDR3 nucleotide sequence: TGTGACAGCAGTGGATGGTTAGGCACTGAAGCTGTCTTT.

This clone is medium-sized in the sample. CDR3 residues: CSARGGDRDYEQYF. CDR3 sequence (DNA): TGCAGTGCTAGAGGGGGGGACAGGGACTACGAGCAGTACTTC. This chain uses TRBV20-1 with TRBJ2-7, with 9 bases that match TRBD1. Germline V gene data show CDR1 as DFQATT and CDR2 as SNEGSKA (reference sequence). The V segment lost 1 base and the J segment 3 bases; nucleotides outside the gene matches: 4. This CDR3 has 14 residues.

This clone occurred many times. The chain has TRBV6-1 and TRBJ1-1; D is perhaps TRBD1 (5 bases). The CDR3 extends over 12 amino acids. Trimming stripped 6 bases from V and 5 bases from J, with 10 bases between. Germline values: CDR1 MNHNS, CDR2 SASEGT. The CDR3 loop is CASRQTETEAFF. The CDR3 DNA sequence: TGTGCCAGCAGACAGACAGAGACTGAAGCTTTCTTT.

This clone is medium-sized (0.01 to 0.1%). The chain combines TRBV12-3 or TRBV12-4 with TRBJ2-1, with D possibly being TRBD2 (6 bases). The CDR3 extends over 13 amino acids. V was cut by 8 bases and J by 0 bases, with 8 bases left in between. The CDR3 sequence is CASGDFSYNEQFF. DNA for the CDR3: TGTGCCAGCGGGGACTTCTCCTACAATGAGCAGTTCTTC.

The rearrangement joins TRBV4-1 to TRBJ2-1; TRBD1 agrees at 9 bases. The CDR3 is 14 amino acids. V was clipped by 0 bases and J by 10 bases; unmatched bases: 4. Germline V CDR1 and CDR2: MGHRA, YSYEKL. The CDR3 sequence is CASSQDTTGGEQFF. Written as DNA, the CDR3 is TGCGCCAGCAGCCAAGATACAACAGGGGGCGAGCAGTTCTTC.

This clone showed up many times. The junction does not match germline at one end; this may be a read error. Different DNA sequences within this sample yield the same CDR3. The J gene is TRBJ1-4, the V gene TRBV28; TRBD1 might be the D (5 bases). CDR1 and CDR2 from the germline V gene are MDHEN and SYDVKM. The CDR3 is 14 residues long. This CDR3 is CASSWGRPNEKLFF. CDR3 sequence (DNA): TGCGCCAGCAGTTGGGGCAGGCCGAATGAAAAACTGTTTTTT.

This clone is labeled as medium-sized. The CDR3 sequence is CASSEWGQTYEQYF. In DNA form, the CDR3 reads TGTGCCAGCAGTGAATGGGGTCAGACCTACGAGCAGTACTTC. This rearrangement joins TRBV2 to TRBJ2-7; D unclear. V lost 2 bases and J lost 2, with 10 bases in between. This CDR3 contains 14 residues. Germline loops: CDR1 SNHLY, CDR2 FYNNEI.

This clone has ten or more counts. A much larger clone lies one base from this, so it may be a read error. The V gene is TRBV3-1, the J gene TRBJ2-2; 7 bases line up with TRBD2. Germline loops: CDR1 LGHDT, CDR2 YNNKEL (reference sequence). The CDR3 loop spans 19 amino acids. V trimming: 0 bases; J trimming: 1 base; junction bases outside the gene matches: 11. CDR3 sequence (DNA): TGTGCCAGCAGCCAAGAGACCCCCTCCGCGGGGGTGAACACCGGGGAGCTGTTTTTT. The encoded protein is CASSQETPSAGVNTGELFF.

Judged by abundance, this clone is medium-sized. V usage is TRBV6-2 or TRBV6-3 and J usage is TRBJ1-5; D is undetermined. CDR3 size: 15 residues. V gave up 4 bases and J gave up 0 bases, with 10 bases separating them. Germline assignment: CDR1 MNHEY and CDR2 SVGEGT. The CDR3 nucleotides are TGTGCCAGCAGTTGGAGCAGTTATAGCAATCAGCCCCAGCATTTT. It yields the protein CASSWSSYSNQPQHF.

Notes on this clone: Germline and junction disagree at one end, which may indicate a read error. This chain links TRBV15 with TRBJ1-2; the D gene is possibly TRBD1 (5 bases). This CDR3 spans 13 amino acids. CDR1 and CDR2 from the germline V gene are LNHNV and YYDKDF (reference sequence). The CDR3 protein is CATSQGQGYRYTF. In DNA form, the CDR3 reads TGTGCCACCAGCCAAGGGCAGGGCTATCGCTACACCTTC.